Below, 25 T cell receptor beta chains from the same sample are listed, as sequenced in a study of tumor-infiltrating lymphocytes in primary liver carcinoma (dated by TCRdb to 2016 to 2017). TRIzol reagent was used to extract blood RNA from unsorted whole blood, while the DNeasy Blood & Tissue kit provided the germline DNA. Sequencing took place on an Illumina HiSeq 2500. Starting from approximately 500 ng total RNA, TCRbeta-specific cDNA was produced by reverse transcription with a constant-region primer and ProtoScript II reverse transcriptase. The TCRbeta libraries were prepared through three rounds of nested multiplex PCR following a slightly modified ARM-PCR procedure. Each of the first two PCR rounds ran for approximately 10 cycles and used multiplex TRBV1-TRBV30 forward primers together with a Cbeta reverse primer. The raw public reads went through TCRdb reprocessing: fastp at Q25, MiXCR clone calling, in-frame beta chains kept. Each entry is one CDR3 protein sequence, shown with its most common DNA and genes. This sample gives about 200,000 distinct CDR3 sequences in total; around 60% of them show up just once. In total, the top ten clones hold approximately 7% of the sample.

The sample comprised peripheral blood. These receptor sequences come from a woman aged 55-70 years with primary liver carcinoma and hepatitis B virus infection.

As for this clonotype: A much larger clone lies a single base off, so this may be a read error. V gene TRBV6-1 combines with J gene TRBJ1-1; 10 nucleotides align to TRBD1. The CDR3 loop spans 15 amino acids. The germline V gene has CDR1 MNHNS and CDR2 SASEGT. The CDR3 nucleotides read TGTGCCAGCAGTGAGCCCGGGACAGGGGAAACTGAAGCTTCCTTT. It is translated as CASSEPGTGETEASF.

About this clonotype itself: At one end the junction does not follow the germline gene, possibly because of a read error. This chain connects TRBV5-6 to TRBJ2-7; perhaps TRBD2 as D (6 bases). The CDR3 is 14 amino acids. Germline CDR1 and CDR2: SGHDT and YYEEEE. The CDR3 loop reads CASWYSGLAGEQYF. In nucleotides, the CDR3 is TGTGCCAGCTGGTACTCGGGACTTGCGGGCGAGCAATACTTC.

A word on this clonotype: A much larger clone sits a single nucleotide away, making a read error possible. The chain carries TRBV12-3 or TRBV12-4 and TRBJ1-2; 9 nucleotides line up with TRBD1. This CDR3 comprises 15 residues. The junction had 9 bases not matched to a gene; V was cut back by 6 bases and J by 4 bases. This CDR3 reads CASRPEGQGPYGYTF. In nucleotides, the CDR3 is TGTGCCAGCAGACCAGAAGGACAGGGGCCCTATGGCTACACCTTC.

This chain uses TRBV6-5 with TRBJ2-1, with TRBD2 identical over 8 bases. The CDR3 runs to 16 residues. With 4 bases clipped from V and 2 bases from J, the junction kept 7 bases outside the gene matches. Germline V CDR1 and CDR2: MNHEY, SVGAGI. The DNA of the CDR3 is TGTGCCAGCAGTTCCTCCGGGAGGGGACCCTACAATGAGCAGTTCTTC. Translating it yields CASSSSGRGPYNEQFF.

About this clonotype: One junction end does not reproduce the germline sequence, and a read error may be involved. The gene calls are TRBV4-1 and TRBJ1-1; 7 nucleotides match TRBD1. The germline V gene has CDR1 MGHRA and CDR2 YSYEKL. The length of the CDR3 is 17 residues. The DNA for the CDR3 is TGCGCCAGCAGCCAAGCGTCCACAGGGGATATGGGTACTGAAGCTCTCTTT. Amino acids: CASSQASTGDMGTEALF.

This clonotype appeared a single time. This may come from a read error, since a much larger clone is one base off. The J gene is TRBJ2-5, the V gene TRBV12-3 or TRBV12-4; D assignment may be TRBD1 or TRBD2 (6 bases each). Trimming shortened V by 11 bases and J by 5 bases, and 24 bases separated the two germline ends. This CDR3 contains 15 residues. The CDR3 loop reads CAGPPVGGREETQYF. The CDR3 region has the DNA TGTGCCGGCCCCCCCGTAGGGGGTCGGGAGGAGACCCAGTACTTC.

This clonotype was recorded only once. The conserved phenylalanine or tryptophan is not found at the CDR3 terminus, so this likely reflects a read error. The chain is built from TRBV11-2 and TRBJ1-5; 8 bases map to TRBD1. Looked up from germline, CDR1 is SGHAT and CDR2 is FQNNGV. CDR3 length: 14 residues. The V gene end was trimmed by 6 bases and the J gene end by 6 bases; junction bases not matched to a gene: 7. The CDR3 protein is CASRASQGGQPQHY. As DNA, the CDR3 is TGTGCCAGCAGGGCCTCACAGGGGGGTCAGCCCCAGCATTAT.

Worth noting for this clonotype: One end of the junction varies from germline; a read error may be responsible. In DNA, the CDR3 is TGTGCCAGCAGCTTAGCGAGAAACAGGGGCAACGCCCTGACGTTC. Translated: CASSLARNRGNALTF. The rearrangement joins TRBV11-2 to TRBJ2-6, with 7 bases aligning to TRBD1. The CDR3 is made up of 15 amino acids. Germline-derived CDR1 and CDR2 are SGHAT and FQNNGV.

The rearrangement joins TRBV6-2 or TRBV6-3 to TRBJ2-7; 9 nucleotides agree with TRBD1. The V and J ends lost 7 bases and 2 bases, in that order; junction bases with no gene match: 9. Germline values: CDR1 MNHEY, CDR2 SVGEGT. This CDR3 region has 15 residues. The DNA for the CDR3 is TGTGCCAGCAAGATGGGGACAGGGAGAACCTACGAGCAGTACTTC. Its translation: CASKMGTGRTYEQYF.

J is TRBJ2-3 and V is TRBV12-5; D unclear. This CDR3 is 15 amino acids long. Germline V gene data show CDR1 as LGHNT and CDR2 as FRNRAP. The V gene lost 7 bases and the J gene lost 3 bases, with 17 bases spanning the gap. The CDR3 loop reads CASATVWTDTDTQYF. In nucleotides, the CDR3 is TGTGCTAGTGCCACCGTGTGGACGGATACAGATACGCAGTATTTT.

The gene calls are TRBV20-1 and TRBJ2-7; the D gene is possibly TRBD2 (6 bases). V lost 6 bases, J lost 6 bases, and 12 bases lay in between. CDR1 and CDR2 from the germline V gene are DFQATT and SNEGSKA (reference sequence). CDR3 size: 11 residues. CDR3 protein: CSAPIGGEQYF. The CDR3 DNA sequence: TGCAGTGCGCCAATCGGGGGCGAGCAGTACTTC.

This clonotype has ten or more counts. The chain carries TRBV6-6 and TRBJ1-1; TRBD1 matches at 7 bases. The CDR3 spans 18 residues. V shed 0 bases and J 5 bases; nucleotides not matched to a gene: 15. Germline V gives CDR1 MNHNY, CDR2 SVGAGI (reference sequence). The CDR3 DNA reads TGTGCCAGCAGTTACTCGATCCCAGGGGGGATGAGAGAAACTGAAGCTTTCTTT. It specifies CASSYSIPGGMRETEAFF.

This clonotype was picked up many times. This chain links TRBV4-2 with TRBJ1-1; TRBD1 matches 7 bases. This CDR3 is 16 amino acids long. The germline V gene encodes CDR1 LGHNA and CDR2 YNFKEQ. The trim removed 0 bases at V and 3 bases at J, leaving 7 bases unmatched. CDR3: CASSQDWTGDYTEAFF. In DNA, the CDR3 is TGTGCCAGCAGCCAAGATTGGACAGGAGATTACACTGAAGCTTTCTTT.

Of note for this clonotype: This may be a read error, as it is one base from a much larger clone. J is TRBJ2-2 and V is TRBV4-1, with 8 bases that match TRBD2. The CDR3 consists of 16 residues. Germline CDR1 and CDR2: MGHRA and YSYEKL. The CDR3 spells CVSSPGASGSSGELFF. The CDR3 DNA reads TGCGTCAGCAGCCCTGGGGCGAGCGGGAGCAGCGGGGAGCTGTTTTTT.

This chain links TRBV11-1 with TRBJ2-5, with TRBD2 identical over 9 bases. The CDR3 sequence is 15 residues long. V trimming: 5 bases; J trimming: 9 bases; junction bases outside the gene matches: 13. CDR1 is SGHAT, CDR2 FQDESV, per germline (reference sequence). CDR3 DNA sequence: TGTGCCAGCAGCCGCCTAGCGGGACCTTTGGAGGCCCAGTACTTC. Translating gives CASSRLAGPLEAQYF.

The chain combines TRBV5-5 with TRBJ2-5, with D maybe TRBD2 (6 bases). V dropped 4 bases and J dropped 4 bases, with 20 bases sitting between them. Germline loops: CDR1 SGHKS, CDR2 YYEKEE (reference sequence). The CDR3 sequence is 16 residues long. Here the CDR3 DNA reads TGTGCCAGCAGCGATAGGACGGGGAGCGGGCCAGAGACCCAGTACTTC. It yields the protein CASSDRTGSGPETQYF.

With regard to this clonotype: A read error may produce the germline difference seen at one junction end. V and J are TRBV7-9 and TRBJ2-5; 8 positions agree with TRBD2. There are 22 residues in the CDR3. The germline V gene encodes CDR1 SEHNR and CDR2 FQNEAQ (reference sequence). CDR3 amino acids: CASSSSQQGACGRHLRGKTRYF. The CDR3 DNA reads TGTGCCAGCAGCTCATCACAACAGGGTGCCTGCGGGAGGCACCTCCGGGGGAAGACCCGGTACTTC.

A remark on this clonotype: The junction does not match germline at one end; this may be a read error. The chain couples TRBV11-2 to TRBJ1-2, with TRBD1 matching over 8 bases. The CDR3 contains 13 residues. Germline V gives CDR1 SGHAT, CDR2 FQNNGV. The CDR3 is CANSLDQGATYTF. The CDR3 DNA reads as TGTGCCAACAGCTTAGATCAGGGGGCAACCTACACCTTC.

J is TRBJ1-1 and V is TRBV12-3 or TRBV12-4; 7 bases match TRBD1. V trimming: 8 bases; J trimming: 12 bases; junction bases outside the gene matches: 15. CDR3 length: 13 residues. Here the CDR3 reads CASRHTGEMESFF. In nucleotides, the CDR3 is TGTGCCAGCCGACATACAGGGGAAATGGAATCTTTCTTT.

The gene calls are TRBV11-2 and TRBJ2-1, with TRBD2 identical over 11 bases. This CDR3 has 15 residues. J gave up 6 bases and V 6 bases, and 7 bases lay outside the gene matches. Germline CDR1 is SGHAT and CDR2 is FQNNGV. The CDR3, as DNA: TGTGCCAGCAGTCCCGGACTAGCGGGCTGCAATGAGCAGTTCTTC. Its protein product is CASSPGLAGCNEQFF.

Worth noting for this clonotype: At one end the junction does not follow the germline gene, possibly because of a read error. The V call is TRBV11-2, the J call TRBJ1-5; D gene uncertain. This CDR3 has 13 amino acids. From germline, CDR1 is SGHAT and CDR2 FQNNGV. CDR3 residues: CASSHLQDQPQHF. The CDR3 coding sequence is TGTGCCAGCAGCCACTTACAAGATCAACCCCAGCATTTT. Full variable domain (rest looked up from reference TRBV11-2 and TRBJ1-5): EAGVAQSPRYKIIEKRQSVAFWCNPISGHATLYWYQQILGQGPKLLIQFQNNGVVDDSQLPKDRFSAERLKGVDSTLKIQPAKLEDSAVYLCASSHLQDQPQHFGDGTRLSIL.

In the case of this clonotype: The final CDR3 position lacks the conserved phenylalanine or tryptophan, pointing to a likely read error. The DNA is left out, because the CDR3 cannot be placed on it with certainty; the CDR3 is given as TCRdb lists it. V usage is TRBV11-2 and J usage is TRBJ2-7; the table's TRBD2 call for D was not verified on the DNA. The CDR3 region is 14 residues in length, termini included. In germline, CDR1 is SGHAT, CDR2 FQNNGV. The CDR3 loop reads CASSLEGINYEQYL.

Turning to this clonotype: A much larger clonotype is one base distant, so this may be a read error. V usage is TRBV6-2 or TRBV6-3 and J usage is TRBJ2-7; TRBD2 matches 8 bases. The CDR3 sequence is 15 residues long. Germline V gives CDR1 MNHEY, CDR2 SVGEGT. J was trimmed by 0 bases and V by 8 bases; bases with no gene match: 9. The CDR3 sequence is CASYRSGGGSYEQYF. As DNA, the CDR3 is TGTGCCAGCTACCGAAGCGGGGGTGGCTCCTACGAGCAGTACTTC.

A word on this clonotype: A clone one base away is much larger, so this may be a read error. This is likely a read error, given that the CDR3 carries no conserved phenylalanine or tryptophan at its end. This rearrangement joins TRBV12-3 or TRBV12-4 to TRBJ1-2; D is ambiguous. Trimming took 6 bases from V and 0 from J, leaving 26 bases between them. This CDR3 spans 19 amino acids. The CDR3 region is CASRRGISRTRRANYGYTL. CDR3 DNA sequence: TGTGCCAGCAGACGCGGCATCTCAAGGACCAGACGAGCTAACTATGGCTACACCCTC.

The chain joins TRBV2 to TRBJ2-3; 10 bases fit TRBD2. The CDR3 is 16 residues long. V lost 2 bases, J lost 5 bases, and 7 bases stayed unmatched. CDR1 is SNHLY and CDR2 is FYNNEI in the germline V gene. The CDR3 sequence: CASSELAGVGRDTQYF. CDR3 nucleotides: TGTGCCAGCAGTGAACTAGCGGGAGTTGGCAGAGATACGCAGTATTTT. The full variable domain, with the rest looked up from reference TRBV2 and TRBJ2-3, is EPEVTQTPSHQVTQMGQEVILRCVPISNHLYFYWYRQILGQKVEFLVSFYNNEISEKSEIFDDQFSVERPDGSNFTLKIRSTKLEDSAMYFCASSELAGVGRDTQYFGPGTRLTVL.